Listed here are 27 T cell receptor beta chains from one sample, sequenced in a study of shared clonotypes between healthy human individuals. CD45RO-negative, CCR7-positively selected cells formed the naive CD8 fraction, excluding terminally differentiated effector memory CD45RA+ cells. The table came from immunoSEQ multiplex PCR; TCRdb's copy has only in-frame clones and leaves some out. The table shows more than 2 million clones, with 93% occurring only once. The material sequenced was naive CD8+ T cells from PBMCs. The origin of the receptors is a man aged 18 to 29 in good health. Some clones in this sample may be carry-over from other donors' samples.

The table lists this clone with a count of one. The chain is built from TRBV27 and TRBJ1-4; 7 nucleotides align to TRBD1. The V gene's germline CDR1 is MNHEY and CDR2 SMNVEV (reference sequence). The V gene end was trimmed by 10 bases and the J gene end by 5 bases; junction bases not matched to a gene: 16. The CDR3 runs 16 residues. The CDR3 protein is CAITSDRAKINEKLFF. The CDR3 DNA follows: TGTGCCATCACGTCTGACAGGGCGAAGATAAATGAAAAACTGTTTTTT.

The CDR3 spells CASHDPGQGAQNTEAFF. CDR3 DNA: TGTGCCAGCCACGACCCGGGACAGGGGGCGCAGAACACTGAAGCTTTCTTT. The J gene is TRBJ1-1, the V gene TRBV27; 12 nucleotides agree with TRBD1. CDR3 length: 17 residues. Germline CDR1 reads MNHEY; CDR2 reads SMNVEV (reference sequence). V shed 8 bases, J shed 1 base, and the junction held 11 bases outside the gene matches.

V gene TRBV5-8 combines with J gene TRBJ2-5; D is unclear. V shed 3 bases and J shed 5 bases, with 11 bases lying between them. The CDR3 consists of 13 residues. Germline V CDR1 and CDR2: SGHTS, YDEGEE. The CDR3 sequence is CASSSIQWETQYF. CDR3 nucleotides: TGTGCCAGCAGCTCGATACAATGGGAGACCCAGTACTTC.

The rearrangement uses TRBV2 and TRBJ2-1; 7 nucleotides align to TRBD2. J was trimmed by 4 bases and V by 0 bases; bases with no gene match: 12. The V gene's germline CDR1 is SNHLY and CDR2 FYNNEI. CDR3 size: 18 residues. The CDR3 DNA reads as TGTGCCAGCAGTGAAGCGCTTCTGTTGGGGGAGGGTTACAATGAGCAGTTCTTC. Its translation: CASSEALLLGEGYNEQFF. The full variable domain, with the rest looked up from reference TRBV2 and TRBJ2-1, is EPEVTQTPSHQVTQMGQEVILRCVPISNHLYFYWYRQILGQKVEFLVSFYNNEISEKSEIFDDQFSVERPDGSNFTLKIRSTKLEDSAMYFCASSEALLLGEGYNEQFFGPGTRLTVL.

This chain uses TRBV7-9 with TRBJ2-1; 12 bases are a match to TRBD2. The CDR3 is made up of 14 amino acids. The germline gives CDR1 SEHNR, CDR2 FQNEAQ (reference sequence). The junction had 5 bases not matched to a gene; V was cut back by 10 bases and J by 4 bases. CDR3: CATGLAGRYNEQFF. DNA for the CDR3: TGTGCCACCGGACTAGCGGGAAGATACAATGAGCAGTTCTTC.

V and J are TRBV28 and TRBJ2-7; D is possibly TRBD2 (6 bases). Looked up from germline, CDR1 is MDHEN and CDR2 is SYDVKM. The CDR3 contains 15 residues. Deletions cut 2 bases from V and 0 bases from J, with 11 bases between. The CDR3 sequence is CASSLRDFSSYEQYF. CDR3 DNA sequence: TGTGCCAGCAGTTTACGGGACTTCAGCTCCTACGAGCAGTACTTC. The complete variable domain, with remaining parts taken from reference TRBV28 and TRBJ2-7, reads DVKVTQSSRYLVKRTGEKVFLECVQDMDHENMFWYRQDPGLGLRLIYFSYDVKMKEKGDIPEGYSVSREKKERFSLILESASTNQTSMYLCASSLRDFSSYEQYFGPGTRLTVT.

The CDR3 sequence: CASSTKLGEGVNEQFF. Here the CDR3 DNA reads TGTGCCAGCAGCACCAAACTAGGCGAGGGTGTGAATGAGCAGTTCTTC. This chain joins TRBV11-3 and TRBJ2-1; a possible D gene is TRBD2 (5 bases). With 5 bases removed from V and 7 bases from J, the gap between germline ends came to 21 bases. The CDR3 totals 16 residues. Looked up from germline, CDR1 is SGHNT and CDR2 is YENEEA.

The CDR3 region has the DNA TGTGCCAGCAGTCCACAACAGGGTCTGACTGAAGCTTTCTTT. Amino acid sequence: CASSPQQGLTEAFF. The chain uses TRBV27 and TRBJ1-1; D is perhaps TRBD1 (6 bases). Trimming removed 5 bases at V and 5 bases at J, with 15 bases between. CDR3 length: 14 residues. Germline V gene lookup returns CDR1 MNHEY and CDR2 SMNVEV (reference sequence).

The V call is TRBV16, the J call TRBJ2-2, with D possibly TRBD1 on 5 matching bases. The germline CDR1 and CDR2 sequences are KGHSY and FQNENV. This CDR3 is built from 13 residues. Trimming removed 4 bases from V and 6 bases from J, with 9 bases in between. The CDR3 DNA reads as TGTGCCAGCAGCCCCCCAGGGTCCGGGGAGCTGTTTTTT. Encoded protein: CASSPPGSGELFF.

The sample holds one count of this clone. The chain has TRBV27 and TRBJ2-1; 9 bases match TRBD2. Germline V gene data show CDR1 as MNHEY and CDR2 as SMNVEV (reference sequence). V shed 5 bases, J shed 5 bases, and the junction held 7 bases outside the gene matches. The CDR3 has 15 residues. The CDR3 is CASSARLAEDNEQFF. The CDR3 DNA reads TGTGCCAGCAGTGCTCGACTAGCGGAAGACAATGAGCAGTTCTTC.

V and J are TRBV29-1 and TRBJ2-2, with D hard to call. The CDR3 contains 12 residues. V was pared by 3 bases and J by 1 base, with 3 bases between. Germline V gene data show CDR1 as SQVTM and CDR2 as ANQGSEA. CDR3 DNA sequence: TGCAGCGTTGATCAGAACACCGGGGAGCTGTTTTTT. Its protein product is CSVDQNTGELFF.

The chain recombines TRBV11-2 with TRBJ2-1; maybe TRBD2 (6 bases). Germline CDR1 is SGHAT and CDR2 is FQNNGV. The CDR3 totals 16 residues. Between the trimmed V and J ends, which lost 2 bases and 1 base, there was a span of 12 bases. CDR3 loop: CASSLRDSSSYNEQFF. The DNA for the CDR3 is TGTGCCAGCAGCTTACGGGACTCATCTTCCTACAATGAGCAGTTCTTC.

This clone was seen a single time. The chain combines TRBV28 with TRBJ2-3; TRBD2 matches at 9 bases. Looked up from germline, CDR1 is MDHEN and CDR2 is SYDVKM. CDR3 size: 16 residues. The V segment lost 3 bases and the J segment 6 bases; nucleotides outside the gene matches: 10. The CDR3 reads CASSFGSGSFGDTQYF. As DNA, the CDR3 is TGTGCCAGCAGTTTTGGTAGCGGGAGTTTTGGTGATACGCAGTATTTT.

The chain joins TRBV27 to TRBJ2-7, with 10 bases lining up with TRBD1. From germline, CDR1 is MNHEY and CDR2 SMNVEV (reference sequence). This CDR3 comprises 18 residues. The V gene end was trimmed by 8 bases and the J gene end by 2 bases; junction bases not matched to a gene: 18. The CDR3 DNA sequence: TGTGCCAGCTCGGGGCTCAAAACCGGGACAGGGGCCACCTACGAGCAGTACTTC. This gives the protein CASSGLKTGTGATYEQYF.

The chain employs TRBV5-1 and TRBJ2-3; D not resolved. Looked up from germline, CDR1 is SGHRS and CDR2 is YFSETQ. This CDR3 contains 13 residues. V was trimmed by 5 bases and J by 6 bases, leaving 13 bases between them. The CDR3 sequence: CASSNRPSDTQYF. For the CDR3, the DNA is TGCGCCAGCAGTAACCGGCCCAGCGATACGCAGTATTTT.

The chain has TRBV15 and TRBJ2-3; 9 bases map to TRBD2. The CDR3 totals 14 residues. Germline CDR1 and CDR2: LNHNV and YYDKDF (reference sequence). The junction had 3 bases not matched to a gene; V was cut back by 5 bases and J by 3 bases. CDR3 sequence reads: CATSAGGGTDTQYF. DNA for the CDR3: TGTGCCACCAGCGCGGGAGGGGGAACAGATACGCAGTATTTT.

This CDR3 reads CASTPGVNTEAFF. The CDR3 DNA reads TGTGCCAGCACCCCCGGGGTGAACACTGAAGCTTTCTTT. The V call is TRBV7-9, the J call TRBJ1-1; D not resolved. From germline, CDR1 is SEHNR and CDR2 FQNEAQ (reference sequence). The CDR3 runs to 13 residues. Trimming removed 7 bases from V and 0 bases from J, with 9 bases in between.

The rearrangement links TRBV27 to TRBJ2-1, with 12 bases identical to TRBD2. The germline V gene has CDR1 MNHEY and CDR2 SMNVEV (reference sequence). Trimming cost V 5 bases and J 7 bases; bases outside gene matches: 6. This CDR3 has 15 amino acids. CDR3 in DNA: TGTGCCAGCAGTCCCCGCGGACTAGCGGGAAATGAGCAGTTCTTC. Its translation: CASSPRGLAGNEQFF.

The chain uses TRBV5-1 and TRBJ2-7; the D is unclear. V dropped 1 base and J dropped 6 bases, with 8 bases sitting between them. The CDR3 loop spans 12 amino acids. Germline-derived CDR1 and CDR2 are SGHRS and YFSETQ. CDR3 DNA sequence: TGCGCCAGCAGCTTGATGGACGGCGAGCAGTACTTC. As protein: CASSLMDGEQYF.

The chain recombines TRBV11-2 with TRBJ2-5; 8 bases fit TRBD2. Germline CDR1 and CDR2: SGHAT and FQNNGV. The trim removed 3 bases at V and 2 bases at J, leaving 5 bases unmatched. The CDR3 sequence is 15 residues long. The CDR3 bases are TGTGCCAGCAGCTTTACTAGCGGTCGTCAAGAGACCCAGTACTTC. Protein: CASSFTSGRQETQYF. Looking up the rest from reference TRBV11-2 and TRBJ2-5 gives the full variable domain: EAGVAQSPRYKIIEKRQSVAFWCNPISGHATLYWYQQILGQGPKLLIQFQNNGVVDDSQLPKDRFSAERLKGVDSTLKIQPAKLEDSAVYLCASSFTSGRQETQYFGPGTRLLVL.

The chain couples TRBV7-8 to TRBJ2-7; 9 bases align to TRBD1. The CDR3 is 14 residues long. Germline loops: CDR1 SGHVS, CDR2 FQNEAQ. With 5 bases clipped from V and 1 base from J, the junction kept 3 bases outside the gene matches. CDR3 bases: TGTGCCAGCAGCGGGACAGGGATTTCCTACGAGCAGTACTTC. Residues: CASSGTGISYEQYF.

This clone was detected only a few times. V and J are TRBV11-2 and TRBJ2-7, with 10 bases identical to TRBD1. The V gene end was trimmed by 7 bases and the J gene end by 5 bases; junction bases not matched to a gene: 14. The CDR3 has 16 residues. Looked up from germline, CDR1 is SGHAT and CDR2 is FQNNGV. CDR3 nucleotide sequence: TGTGCCAGCACCGTAAATCCGGGACAGGGGCACCACGAGCAGTACTTC. Protein sequence: CASTVNPGQGHHEQYF.

V and J are TRBV27 and TRBJ1-5; 7 bases match TRBD1. The ends lost 4 bases at V and 4 bases at J; junction bases unmatched: 7. Germline assignment: CDR1 MNHEY and CDR2 SMNVEV (reference sequence). CDR3 length: 15 residues. This CDR3 is CASSSLTGANQPQHF. In DNA form, the CDR3 reads TGTGCCAGCAGTTCCCTTACAGGGGCTAATCAGCCCCAGCATTTT.

On this clone: The junction does not match germline at one end; this may be a read error. This chain uses TRBV19 with TRBJ2-7; tentative D call: TRBD1 (5 bases). CDR1 LNHDA and CDR2 SQIVND come from the germline V gene (reference sequence). The length of the CDR3 is 13 residues. The CDR3 DNA sequence: TGTGCCAGTAGTCCGGACACGGGTTACGGGCAGTACTTC. It encodes CASSPDTGYGQYF.

This chain links TRBV6-1 with TRBJ2-7; TRBD1 matches 9 bases. The length of the CDR3 is 14 residues. The germline CDR1 and CDR2 sequences are MNHNS and SASEGT. Trimming took 6 bases from V and 5 from J; bases not matched to a gene: 8. DNA for the CDR3: TGTGCCAGCAGCGACAGGGGGATATTCGACGAGCAGTACTTC. Amino acid sequence: CASSDRGIFDEQYF.

This clone was seen once. CDR3 DNA: TGTGCCAGCAGCTTATGGGCATCCGATGAGGAGCAGTACTTC. It translates to CASSLWASDEEQYF. The chain couples TRBV11-2 to TRBJ2-7; D gene ambiguous. Trimming stripped 2 bases from V and 7 bases from J, with 15 bases between. Germline CDR1 SGHAT, CDR2 FQNNGV. The CDR3 extends over 14 amino acids.

To note about this clone: This sequence may be a read error, since a much larger clone differs from it by one base. The sample contains more than one DNA sequence encoding this CDR3. V usage is TRBV27 and J usage is TRBJ2-2; D not certain. CDR1 MNHEY and CDR2 SMNVEV come from the germline V gene (reference sequence). The CDR3 is 11 amino acids. V was trimmed by 4 bases and J by 5 bases, leaving 2 bases between them. CDR3 protein: CASSSTGELFF. CDR3 nucleotides: TGTGCCAGCAGTTCGACCGGGGAGCTGTTTTTT.